This T cell receptor (beta chain) was sequenced in a study of T cell responses to AZD1222 COVID-19 vaccine. Sequenced by immunoSEQ multiplex PCR; TCRdb stores in-frame clones only, minus some. The sample has some 150,000 clones, more than 70% seen once; the top ten hold about 3%. A remark on this clone: As yet, its antigen is unknown.

Whole-study results and caveats: It should be noted that donors were predominantly white British and more often female, and clonal diversity was possibly underestimated.

The sequencing here drew on peripheral blood, taken on day 0 of AZD1222 vaccination. This receptor was obtained from an adult in good health.

The CDR3 nucleotides read TGTGCCAGTACCCTTGGGGGGACAGGGGAATCCTACGAGCAGTACTTC. Translating gives CASTLGGTGESYEQYF. This sequence joins TRBV19 and TRBJ2-7; 10 positions agree with TRBD1. The CDR3 has 16 amino acids. The V segment lost 7 bases and the J segment 1 base; nucleotides outside the gene matches: 10. CDR1 is LNHDA, CDR2 SQIVND, per germline (reference sequence).